This passage covers 13 T cell receptor beta chains from one sample sequenced in a study of cytomegalovirus exposure and HLA in healthy donors. PCR employed 60 Vbeta and 13 Jbeta primers. Here immunoSEQ multiplex PCR was the method, and the copy in TCRdb shows in-frame clones only, minus some. This table has about 150,000 clones, more than 75% appearing once. The sample was PBMCs. The receptor source for this set is a man between 40 and 49 years old in good health and CMV-seronegative.

The chain recombines TRBV10-2 with TRBJ2-1, with 7 nucleotides matching TRBD2. Germline V gene lookup returns CDR1 WSHSY and CDR2 SAAADI. The CDR3 loop spans 18 amino acids. The ends lost 1 base at V and 0 bases at J; junction bases unmatched: 9. CDR3 sequence (DNA): TGCGCCAGCAGTGAGTTTCGGTCGCGGGAGAGCTCCTACAATGAGCAGTTCTTC. This codes for CASSEFRSRESSYNEQFF.

This clone turned up a few times. The V call is TRBV19, the J call TRBJ1-2; 7 positions match TRBD1. The V and J ends lost 5 bases and 3 bases, in that order; junction bases with no gene match: 3. The CDR3 length is 13 residues. CDR1 and CDR2 (germline): LNHDA, SQIVND (reference sequence). The CDR3 reads CASSPGQHYGYTF. CDR3 DNA: TGTGCCAGTAGTCCGGGACAGCACTATGGCTACACCTTC. The full variable domain, its missing parts supplied by reference TRBV19 and TRBJ1-2, is DGGITQSPKYLFRKEGQNVTLSCEQNLNHDAMYWYRQDPGQGLRLIYYSQIVNDFQKGDIAEGYSVSREKKESFPLTVTSAQKNPTAFYLCASSPGQHYGYTFGSGTRLTVV.

This chain joins TRBV4-2 and TRBJ2-2; possibly TRBD2 for D (6 bases). Trimming took 2 bases from V and 8 from J, leaving 15 bases between them. CDR1 is LGHNA, CDR2 YNFKEQ, per germline. The CDR3 runs to 15 residues. CDR3: CASSQQTSAGGELFF. CDR3 sequence (DNA): TGTGCCAGCAGCCAACAGACTAGTGCGGGTGGGGAGCTGTTTTTT.

V and J are TRBV28 and TRBJ2-5, with 10 bases identical to TRBD2. Unmatched junction bases numbered 5, after V lost 5 bases and J lost 2 bases. The CDR3 length is 15 residues. Germline CDR1 and CDR2: MDHEN and SYDVKM. This CDR3 is CASSLGTSVQETQYF. CDR3 coding DNA: TGTGCCAGCAGTCTGGGGACTAGCGTGCAAGAGACCCAGTACTTC.

This chain connects TRBV18 to TRBJ2-5; 9 bases match TRBD1. Germline V gene lookup returns CDR1 KGHSH and CDR2 LQKENI. V gave up 3 bases and J gave up 2 bases; unmatched junction bases: 4. This CDR3 is 15 amino acids long. The CDR3 region is CASSPGQGVQETQYF. As DNA, the CDR3 is TGTGCCAGCTCACCGGGACAGGGTGTTCAAGAGACCCAGTACTTC.

This chain joins TRBV15 and TRBJ2-7, with 8 positions matching TRBD2. V shed 1 base and J 2 bases; nucleotides not matched to a gene: 1. Germline V gene lookup returns CDR1 LNHNV and CDR2 YYDKDF (reference sequence). The CDR3 runs 14 residues. In DNA form, the CDR3 reads TGTGCCACCAGCAGAGCGGGACTAGCCTACGAGCAGTACTTC. Encoded protein: CATSRAGLAYEQYF.

This chain uses TRBV29-1 with TRBJ2-3; 7 bases match TRBD2. Germline V gives CDR1 SQVTM, CDR2 ANQGSEA. The CDR3 runs to 13 residues. The ends lost 2 bases at V and 13 bases at J; junction bases unmatched: 12. CDR3 bases: TGCAGCGTTGAATCCCCCGGACTAGGGGCCGAGTATTTT. Amino acid sequence: CSVESPGLGAEYF.

The chain employs TRBV28 and TRBJ2-1, with D possibly matching TRBD2 (6 bases). V dropped 0 bases and J dropped 4 bases, with 25 bases sitting between them. This CDR3 has 20 residues. Germline CDR1 is MDHEN and CDR2 is SYDVKM. Here the CDR3 reads CASSLWGMVAASVDYNEQFF. CDR3 sequence (DNA): TGTGCCAGCAGTTTATGGGGTATGGTAGCGGCGAGTGTGGATTACAATGAGCAGTTCTTC.

V gene TRBV4-2 combines with J gene TRBJ2-5; 7 bases line up with TRBD2. CDR1 is LGHNA and CDR2 is YNFKEQ in the germline V gene. The CDR3 length is 14 residues. V was pared by 3 bases and J by 1 base, with 2 bases of the junction left unmatched. CDR3 loop: CASSQASGQETQYF. As DNA, the CDR3 is TGTGCCAGCAGCCAGGCTAGCGGCCAAGAGACCCAGTACTTC.

This clone has just a few counts. The chain employs TRBV11-2 and TRBJ2-6, with D possibly matching TRBD1 (5 bases). Germline V gene sequence: CDR1 SGHAT, CDR2 FQNNGV. This CDR3 has 16 residues. Trimming removed 0 bases at V and 1 base at J, with 7 bases between. CDR3 amino acids: CASSLEPGSGANVLTF. The CDR3 nucleotides are TGTGCCAGCAGCTTAGAACCAGGGTCTGGGGCCAACGTCCTGACTTTC.

The V and J genes are TRBV27 and TRBJ1-2; no firm D call. The length of the CDR3 is 15 residues. CDR1 MNHEY and CDR2 SMNVEV come from the germline V gene (reference sequence). V lost 0 bases and J lost 8, with 16 bases in between. The CDR3 loop reads CASSLSNRRSGGYTF. In DNA, the CDR3 is TGTGCCAGCAGTTTATCGAATCGGCGGTCGGGAGGCTACACCTTC.

The CDR3 sequence: CATTGGGGYTF. The CDR3 nucleotides read TGTGCCACCACTGGGGGGGGTGGCTACACCTTC. The chain uses TRBV27 and TRBJ1-2, with a weak D call TRBD1 (5 bases). The germline V and J ends were trimmed by 10 bases and 7 bases, with 13 bases remaining between them. The CDR3 loop spans 11 amino acids. The germline gives CDR1 MNHEY, CDR2 SMNVEV (reference sequence).

The rearrangement joins TRBV25-1 to TRBJ2-7; tentative D call: TRBD1 (6 bases). V lost 5 bases to trimming and J lost 2 bases, with 10 bases between them. The CDR3 sequence is 13 residues long. Germline V gene lookup returns CDR1 MGHDK and CDR2 SYGVNS. CDR3 amino acids: CASSLDSTYEQYF. The CDR3 DNA follows: TGTGCCAGCAGTTTGGACAGCACCTACGAGCAGTACTTC.